These 15 T cell receptor beta chains came from one sample sequenced in a study of cytomegalovirus exposure and HLA in healthy donors. Some clones are missing from TCRdb's copy, which holds only in-frame ones; the method was immunoSEQ multiplex PCR. The sample gives hundreds of thousands of clones, approximately 90% of which show up once; around 0.92% is in the top ten. The sequencing input was PBMCs. The receptors originated from a woman aged 18-29 years in good health and CMV-seronegative.

The chain uses TRBV19 and TRBJ2-7, with 10 bases fitting TRBD2. Germline V gene sequence: CDR1 LNHDA, CDR2 SQIVND (reference sequence). J lost 2 bases, V lost 5 bases, and 3 bases had no gene match. CDR3 length equals 14 residues. The CDR3 loop is CASSLGLATYEQYF. In nucleotides, the CDR3 is TGTGCCAGTAGTTTGGGACTAGCGACCTACGAGCAGTACTTC.

The chain couples TRBV6-6 to TRBJ2-1, with TRBD2 identical over 12 bases. The CDR3 length is 16 residues. The germline V gene has CDR1 MNHNY and CDR2 SVGAGI (reference sequence). J gave up 9 bases and V 8 bases, and 14 bases lay outside the gene matches. The CDR3 nucleotides read TGTGCCAGCGCCCATACCGGACTAGCGGGGTTTGGTGAGCAGTTCTTC. Protein product: CASAHTGLAGFGEQFF.

The V and J genes are TRBV7-9 and TRBJ2-2, with 14 nucleotides matching TRBD2. Germline CDR1 reads SEHNR; CDR2 reads FQNEAQ (reference sequence). CDR3 length: 17 amino acids. Trimming took 4 bases from V and 3 from J; bases not matched to a gene: 4. CDR3 in DNA: TGTGCCAGCAGCTCGACTAGCGGGAGGGCCGACACCGGGGAGCTGTTTTTT. Its translation: CASSSTSGRADTGELFF.

This clone was observed once. This chain links TRBV18 with TRBJ1-4; 12 nucleotides agree with TRBD1. CDR1 is KGHSH and CDR2 is LQKENI in the germline V gene. This CDR3 is 16 amino acids long. Germline trimming cut 6 bases from V and 3 bases from J; bases unmatched to any gene: 5. The CDR3 is CASSLGQGAANEKLFF. CDR3 DNA: TGTGCCAGCTCCCTGGGACAGGGGGCTGCTAATGAAAAACTGTTTTTT.

The chain employs TRBV11-2 and TRBJ2-7, with D tentatively TRBD1 (5 bases). The CDR3 runs to 15 residues. Germline V gives CDR1 SGHAT, CDR2 FQNNGV. V was cut by 0 bases and J by 2 bases, with 11 bases left in between. The CDR3 sequence: CASSLEVEGAYEQYF. CDR3 sequence (DNA): TGTGCCAGCAGCTTAGAAGTAGAAGGGGCCTACGAGCAGTACTTC.

V and J are TRBV7-8 and TRBJ2-7; maybe TRBD1 (5 bases). The CDR3 has 13 amino acids. The V gene lost 5 bases and the J gene lost 5 bases, with 13 bases spanning the gap. Germline CDR1 is SGHVS and CDR2 is FQNEAQ. The CDR3 DNA sequence: TGTGCCAGCAGCCCCAGGGTCTGGGACGAGCAGTACTTC. Its translation is CASSPRVWDEQYF.

The chain joins TRBV6-1 to TRBJ2-1, with 7 bases lining up with TRBD2. Germline V gene sequence: CDR1 MNHNS, CDR2 SASEGT. The CDR3 loop spans 14 amino acids. V shed 8 bases, J shed 6 bases, and the junction held 10 bases outside the gene matches. The CDR3 loop is CASQTSGIGNEQFF. The CDR3 DNA sequence: TGTGCCAGCCAAACCAGCGGGATAGGCAATGAGCAGTTCTTC.

The rearrangement links TRBV28 to TRBJ2-1; 9 nucleotides align to TRBD2. The CDR3 sequence is 20 residues long. The ends lost 1 base at V and 4 bases at J; junction bases unmatched: 17. CDR1 and CDR2 from the germline V gene are MDHEN and SYDVKM. The DNA for the CDR3 is TGTGCCAGCAGTTTATCCTGGCTAGCGGGGCCGCTAGGAATATACAATGAGCAGTTCTTC. Amino acids: CASSLSWLAGPLGIYNEQFF.

This sequence joins TRBV5-1 and TRBJ2-1, with 12 nucleotides matching TRBD1. Germline values: CDR1 SGHRS, CDR2 YFSETQ. CDR3 length: 13 amino acids. Trimming removed 5 bases from V and 16 bases from J; junction bases left unmatched: 10. The CDR3 loop reads CASRLGTGGAKFF. CDR3 coding DNA: TGCGCCAGCAGGCTCGGGACAGGGGGCGCAAAATTCTTC.

CDR3 DNA: TGTGCCAGCAGTTACTCGACGCGGGATGAAGCTTTCTTT. This encodes CASSYSTRDEAFF. The rearrangement uses TRBV6-5 and TRBJ1-1; D is ambiguous. Germline CDR1 reads MNHEY; CDR2 reads SVGAGI. The V gene lost 0 bases and the J gene lost 7 bases, with 9 bases spanning the gap. The CDR3 extends over 13 amino acids.

This rearrangement joins TRBV9 to TRBJ2-5; D may be TRBD2 (6 bases). This CDR3 is 14 amino acids long. Trimming removed 4 bases from V and 7 bases from J, with 17 bases in between. The V gene's germline CDR1 is SGDLS and CDR2 YYNGEE. The CDR3 protein is CASSPPGLRGTQYF. CDR3 DNA sequence: TGTGCCAGCAGCCCACCGGGACTCCGTGGGACCCAGTACTTC.

The CDR3 loop is CASSVGATNYEQYF. The DNA for the CDR3 is TGTGCCAGCTCGGTGGGGGCGACTAACTACGAGCAGTACTTC. The chain recombines TRBV18 with TRBJ2-7, with a weak D call TRBD1 (6 bases). V was clipped by 6 bases and J by 3 bases, with 15 bases between them. In germline, CDR1 is KGHSH, CDR2 LQKENI. This CDR3 region has 14 residues.

In this sample, this clone turned up once. Other nucleotide sequences from this sample produce the same CDR3. The J gene is TRBJ1-5, the V gene TRBV6-5; TRBD1 matches 7 bases. This CDR3 region has 15 residues. With 4 bases clipped from V and 0 bases from J, the junction kept 3 bases outside the gene matches. The germline V gene has CDR1 MNHEY and CDR2 SVGAGI. The CDR3 sequence: CASSSTGNSNQPQHF. CDR3 nucleotide sequence: TGTGCCAGCAGTTCGACAGGGAATAGCAATCAGCCCCAGCATTTT.

This rearrangement joins TRBV4-1 to TRBJ2-7, with TRBD2 matching over 8 bases. Looked up from germline, CDR1 is MGHRA and CDR2 is YSYEKL. V shed 2 bases, J shed 7 bases, and the junction held 13 bases outside the gene matches. This CDR3 has 16 amino acids. The CDR3: CASSQQGSGSPGEQYF. DNA for the CDR3: TGCGCCAGCAGCCAACAGGGAAGCGGGAGTCCTGGGGAGCAGTACTTC.

This clone came up a few times. This chain joins TRBV19 and TRBJ1-1; D might be TRBD1 (6 bases). CDR3 length equals 14 residues. V lost 6 bases, J lost 3 bases, and 14 bases lay in between. Germline loops: CDR1 LNHDA, CDR2 SQIVND (reference sequence). CDR3 sequence: CASSREGEDTEAFF. Here the CDR3 DNA reads TGTGCCAGTAGCAGAGAGGGGGAAGACACTGAAGCTTTCTTT.